This T cell receptor beta chain was captured in a study of early T cells in non-severe SARS-CoV-2 infection. Across the study: Sequencing used unsorted whole-blood bulk RNA, so chains lack pairing.

The CDR3 contains 16 residues. The J segment lost 4 bases and the V segment lost 3 bases, leaving 7 bases of the junction unmatched. CDR1 and CDR2 from the germline V gene are SGHRS and YFSETQ. TCRdb reanalysed the 5' RACE reads using MiXCR and keeps one entry per CDR3 protein. Here the sample spans 60,000 to 75,000 distinct CDR3 sequences, 10% to 15% being singletons. The sample taken for sequencing was whole blood. This chain joins TRBV5-1 and TRBJ2-3; 11 bases agree with TRBD2. The sequence was obtained from an adult who was a healthcare worker with PCR-confirmed SARS-CoV-2 infection or an uninfected control (not recorded which). The CDR3 bases are TGCGCCAGCAGCTCACTTAGCGGGGGGGCGGCAGATACGCAGTATTTT. Residues: CASSSLSGGAADTQYF.